One sample yielded the 7 T cell receptor beta chains listed below, sequenced in a study of CD8 T cells in Susac syndrome (dated by TCRdb to about 2019). Receptor libraries were prepared by the immunoSEQ multiplex PCR assay. RNA was extracted with the RNeasy kit and roughly 0.45 to 1 ug was reverse transcribed using random hexamers. TCRdb ran its own pipeline on the public reads, namely fastp trimming at Q25 and MiXCR clone calling, and kept in-frame beta chains. CDR3 protein duplicates are merged, each entry listing the most common genes and DNA. A total of around 20,000 distinct CDR3 sequences appear in this sample, 90% to 95% of them only once. The ten top clones hold 0.2% to 0.3% of the sample. The specimen sequenced was CD8+ T cells from PBMCs. The receptors stem from a human donor in good health.

The V call is TRBV3-1, the J call TRBJ2-1, with 7 bases matching TRBD2. This CDR3 has 18 residues. Germline trimming cut 5 bases from V and 7 bases from J; bases unmatched to any gene: 20. Germline V gene data show CDR1 as LGHDT and CDR2 as YNNKEL (reference sequence). CDR3 sequence: CASSMDPRLLGGWNEQFF. CDR3 DNA sequence: TGTGCCAGCAGCATGGACCCACGGTTGTTGGGGGGGTGGAATGAGCAGTTCTTC.

The rearrangement links TRBV4-1 to TRBJ2-1; D uncertain. The CDR3 extends over 12 amino acids. In germline, CDR1 is MGHRA, CDR2 YSYEKL. Trimming removed 3 bases from V and 5 bases from J, with 5 bases in between. Here the CDR3 DNA reads TGCGCCAGCAGCCAGACGGACAATGAGCAGTTCTTC. Translated, it gives CASSQTDNEQFF.

The chain employs TRBV28 and TRBJ2-1, with 8 bases identical to TRBD1. Germline loops: CDR1 MDHEN, CDR2 SYDVKM. Trimming took 6 bases from V and 8 from J; bases not matched to a gene: 12. The CDR3 runs to 15 residues. CDR3 DNA: TGTGCCAGCAGCCGGACAGGGTATTATGGAGATGAGCAGTTCTTC. It encodes CASSRTGYYGDEQFF.

This chain connects TRBV27 to TRBJ2-3; TRBD2 agrees at 8 bases. CDR3 length: 14 amino acids. Germline trimming cut 5 bases from V and 0 bases from J; bases unmatched to any gene: 1. From germline, CDR1 is MNHEY and CDR2 SMNVEV (reference sequence). For the CDR3, the DNA is TGTGCCAGCAGTGGACTAGCTAGCACAGATACGCAGTATTTT. This translates into CASSGLASTDTQYF.

The rearrangement links TRBV21-1 to TRBJ2-7; TRBD1, the table's D call, lacks a check against the DNA. TRBV21-1 is reported as a pseudogene. The CDR3 has 15 amino acids. The CDR3 nucleotides read TGTGCCAGCAGCAAAGGGGACAGGGCCTCCTACGAGCAGTACGTC. Translated: CASSKGDRASYEQYV.

The chain uses TRBV7-9 and TRBJ2-5; 11 bases line up with TRBD2. Germline V gene data show CDR1 as SEHNR and CDR2 as FQNEAQ (reference sequence). V shed 4 bases and J 6 bases; nucleotides not matched to a gene: 7. The length of the CDR3 is 15 residues. The CDR3 sequence is CASSSPTSGKKTQYF. For the CDR3, the DNA is TGTGCCAGCAGCTCGCCGACTAGCGGGAAAAAGACCCAGTACTTC.

This clonotype has a single count. The chain has TRBV13 and TRBJ1-2; D uncertain. Per germline, CDR1 PRHDT and CDR2 FYEKMQ (reference sequence). The V gene lost 5 bases and the J gene lost 0 bases, with 10 bases spanning the gap. The length of the CDR3 is 14 residues. The CDR3 bases are TGTGCCAGCAGCCTACGGATTTCTAACTATGGCTACACCTTC. Translating gives CASSLRISNYGYTF. Together with reference TRBV13 and TRBJ1-2, the CDR3 gives the full variable domain: AAGVIQSPRHLIKEKRETATLKCYPIPRHDTVYWYQQGPGQDPQFLISFYEKMQSDKGSIPDRFSAQQFSDYHSELNMSSLELGDSALYFCASSLRISNYGYTFGSGTRLTVV.